This T cell receptor beta chain appears in the sequencing data of a study of T cells in Graves' hyperthyroidism and ophthalmopathy. General study findings and limits: By a 13 V-J model, ophthalmopathy was set apart from stable hyperthyroidism.

With 1 base removed from V and 5 bases from J, the gap between germline ends came to 9 bases. The germline V gene has CDR1 ENHRY and CDR2 SYGVKD. There are 13 residues in the CDR3. Researchers amplified the TCR beta CDR3 regions from RNA transcripts. The study used the HTBI primer set for a first-round RT-PCR of the TCR CDR3. TCRdb redid the calling of the multiplex PCR reads with MiXCR, one entry per CDR3 protein. This table has hundreds of thousands of distinct CDR3 sequences, about 20% appearing once. This clonotype was observed a few times. Its antigen is unidentified. At least 3 on the Clinical Activity Score was recorded for ophthalmopathy patients, who also had NOSPECS grade at least 4 and duration under 3 months.

The chain links TRBV10-3 to TRBJ2-7; TRBD2 might be the D (5 bases). Sequencing used blood. This receptor was obtained from a man aged 35-49 years with Graves' ophthalmopathy. The CDR3 sequence is CAISEWRQDEQYF. In DNA, the CDR3 is TGTGCCATCAGTGAGTGGAGGCAGGACGAGCAGTACTTC.